The 26 T cell receptor beta chains given below trace back to one sample, sequenced in a study of T cell responses to AZD1222 COVID-19 vaccine (dated by TCRdb to the early 2020s). The time point label here, explained by the study, means: baseline before first vaccination. Library generation was performed with the immunoSEQ multiplex PCR assay. What TCRdb holds here is the immuneACCESS table cut down to in-frame rearrangements. Part of the clones is not present; checked against another copy, under half of the missing clones reflect an unresolved V gene, and the others are unexplained. This sample comprises 120,000 to 150,000 clones, around 88% of them detected only once. The ten largest clones capture about 15% of the sample. The specimen comprised peripheral blood, sampled on day 0 of AZD1222 vaccination. These receptors were obtained from an adult in good health.

V gene TRBV5-7 combines with J gene TRBJ1-5; tentative D call: TRBD1 (5 bases). TRBV5-7 is flagged as an ORF with uncertain function. Trimming left V 3 bases short and J 3 bases short, with 22 bases between. This CDR3 contains 18 residues. The CDR3 here is CASSSRTGTAGSNQPQHF. The CDR3 nucleotides read TGTGCCAGCAGCTCGAGGACTGGGACCGCCGGTTCCAATCAGCCCCAGCATTTT.

The CDR3 DNA is TGTGCCAGCTCACCCGGGACTAGCGGGGGAGATACGCAGTATTTT. Encoded protein: CASSPGTSGGDTQYF. V is TRBV18 and J is TRBJ2-3, with 14 bases aligning to TRBD2. V gave up 3 bases and J gave up 5 bases; unmatched junction bases: 1. Per the germline V gene, CDR1 is KGHSH and CDR2 is LQKENI. The CDR3 sequence is 15 residues long.

V is TRBV2 and J is TRBJ2-2; TRBD2 is a possible D gene (5 bases). The CDR3 sequence is 12 residues long. Germline V CDR1 and CDR2: SNHLY, FYNNEI. Between the trimmed V and J ends, which lost 8 bases and 1 base, there was a span of 5 bases. The CDR3 loop is CASGGNTGELFF. Written as DNA, the CDR3 is TGTGCCAGCGGAGGGAACACCGGGGAGCTGTTTTTT. Variable domain in full (rest from reference TRBV2 and TRBJ2-2): EPEVTQTPSHQVTQMGQEVILRCVPISNHLYFYWYRQILGQKVEFLVSFYNNEISEKSEIFDDQFSVERPDGSNFTLKIRSTKLEDSAMYFCASGGNTGELFFGEGSRLTVL.

The chain uses TRBV15 and TRBJ2-2; 7 bases are shared with TRBD1. Losses at the gene ends were 0 bases for V and 5 bases for J; bases not matched to a gene: 12. This CDR3 comprises 18 residues. From germline, CDR1 is LNHNV and CDR2 YYDKDF (reference sequence). The DNA of the CDR3 is TGTGCCACCAGCAGAGACCGAGGGGCTCAGGGGGAGACCGGGGAGCTGTTTTTT. Translated, it gives CATSRDRGAQGETGELFF.

The chain has TRBV5-5 and TRBJ2-5; the D gene is possibly TRBD2 (5 bases). Germline V gives CDR1 SGHKS, CDR2 YYEKEE (reference sequence). Trimming took 1 base from V and 4 from J, leaving 14 bases between them. The CDR3 covers 15 residues. The CDR3 protein is CASSLNEGWSETQYF. The CDR3 DNA sequence: TGTGCCAGCAGCTTGAACGAGGGTTGGTCAGAGACCCAGTACTTC.

The rearrangement joins TRBV18 to TRBJ1-1; tentatively, D is TRBD1 (5 bases). CDR1 is KGHSH and CDR2 is LQKENI in the germline V gene. V was clipped by 4 bases and J by 6 bases, with 12 bases between them. The CDR3 is made up of 13 amino acids. The CDR3 sequence: CASSHRQTPEAFF. The CDR3 DNA reads TGTGCCAGCTCACACAGGCAAACGCCTGAAGCTTTCTTT.

This CDR3 is CASSSTALNTGELFF. In nucleotides, the CDR3 is TGCGCCAGCAGCTCAACAGCCTTGAACACCGGGGAGCTGTTTTTT. The chain recombines TRBV5-1 with TRBJ2-2; D ambiguous. With 3 bases removed from V and 1 base from J, the gap between germline ends came to 10 bases. The germline V gene encodes CDR1 SGHRS and CDR2 YFSETQ. The CDR3 length is 15 residues. Drawing the rest from reference TRBV5-1 and TRBJ2-2, the complete variable domain is KAGVTQTPRYLIKTRGQQVTLSCSPISGHRSVSWYQQTPGQGLQFLFEYFSETQRNKGNFPGRFSGRQFSNSRSEMNVSTLELGDSALYLCASSSTALNTGELFFGEGSRLTVL.

This clone was observed a few times. This chain connects TRBV19 to TRBJ1-1; D is possibly TRBD1 (6 bases). The V end lost 9 bases, the J end lost 1 base, and 9 bases lay between the germline ends. This CDR3 region has 12 residues. Germline V CDR1 and CDR2: LNHDA, SQIVND (reference sequence). CDR3 amino acids: CASQTGNTEAFF. CDR3 sequence (DNA): TGTGCCAGCCAGACAGGGAACACTGAAGCTTTCTTT.

V usage is TRBV6-5 and J usage is TRBJ1-6; D is undetermined. V was pared by 6 bases and J by 7 bases, with 13 bases between. This CDR3 spans 14 amino acids. CDR1 and CDR2 from the germline V gene are MNHEY and SVGAGI. This CDR3 is CASSRGVRNSPLHF. DNA for the CDR3: TGTGCCAGCAGCCGCGGGGTTCGGAATTCACCCCTCCACTTT.

The chain combines TRBV7-2 with TRBJ2-5; D unclear. V was pared by 5 bases and J by 4 bases, with 11 bases between. Germline CDR1 SGHTA, CDR2 FQGNSA. This CDR3 has 13 residues. CDR3 bases: TGTGCCAGCAGCCCTACCCCGGGAGAGACCCAGTACTTC. Translated: CASSPTPGETQYF.

The V gene is TRBV21-1, the J gene TRBJ2-1; the table's D call of TRBD2 was not tested on the DNA. TRBV21-1 is deemed a pseudogene. The CDR3 totals 16 residues. For the CDR3, the DNA is TGTGCCAGCAGCAAAGACGAGCGGGGGTCGAAGAGGGAGCAGTTCTTC. Its protein product is CASSKDERGSKREQFF.

This clone was detected only a few times. The chain couples TRBV27 to TRBJ1-2; 8 bases fit TRBD1. The CDR3 totals 14 residues. V shed 5 bases, J shed 2 bases, and the junction held 4 bases outside the gene matches. Germline CDR1 MNHEY, CDR2 SMNVEV (reference sequence). The CDR3 nucleotides read TGTGCCAGCAGTCGCAGGGGGCAGAACTATGGCTACACCTTC. This translates into CASSRRGQNYGYTF.

This chain uses TRBV19 with TRBJ2-7; D is perhaps TRBD1 (6 bases). The CDR3 contains 12 residues. Per germline, CDR1 LNHDA and CDR2 SQIVND (reference sequence). Between the trimmed V and J ends, which lost 8 bases and 0 bases, there was a span of 8 bases. CDR3 sequence (DNA): TGTGCCAGTGGACAGAGCTCCTACGAGCAGTACTTC. It yields the protein CASGQSSYEQYF.

The chain carries TRBV9 and TRBJ2-5; 9 nucleotides line up with TRBD1. The CDR3 is made up of 16 amino acids. The V gene's germline CDR1 is SGDLS and CDR2 YYNGEE. V shed 0 bases, J shed 5 bases, and the junction held 8 bases outside the gene matches. The CDR3 reads CASSVGGTGRRETQYF. CDR3 bases: TGTGCCAGCAGCGTAGGCGGGACAGGGAGGAGGGAGACCCAGTACTTC.

Only a few counts were recorded for this clone. This chain joins TRBV19 and TRBJ1-1, with TRBD1 matching over 7 bases. In germline, CDR1 is LNHDA, CDR2 SQIVND (reference sequence). The CDR3 totals 14 residues. The V gene end was trimmed by 5 bases and the J gene end by 2 bases; junction bases not matched to a gene: 5. The CDR3 reads CASSPDRINTEAFF. The CDR3 coding sequence is TGTGCCAGTAGTCCGGACAGGATCAACACTGAAGCTTTCTTT.

This clone was seen just once. The gene calls are TRBV2 and TRBJ2-1; TRBD1 is a possible D gene (5 bases). V lost 5 bases and J 5 bases, leaving 13 bases between the germline ends. The CDR3 runs to 14 residues. CDR1 SNHLY and CDR2 FYNNEI come from the germline V gene. The CDR3 DNA sequence: TGTGCCAGCAGTCTGCAGGGTCCCGACAATGAGCAGTTCTTC. Protein: CASSLQGPDNEQFF.

The chain couples TRBV5-1 to TRBJ2-2, with 8 bases lining up with TRBD1. The trim removed 4 bases at V and 0 bases at J, leaving 5 bases unmatched. The CDR3 length is 16 residues. Germline V lookup: CDR1 SGHRS, CDR2 YFSETQ. The DNA for the CDR3 is TGCGCCAGCAGCCCTGACAGGGGAACGAACACCGGGGAGCTGTTTTTT. Its translation is CASSPDRGTNTGELFF.

The gene calls are TRBV24-1 and TRBJ2-3; 16 bases line up with TRBD2. With V trimmed by 4 bases and J by 2 bases, 5 bases remained unmatched. Germline CDR1 and CDR2: KGHDR and SFDVKD. CDR3 length: 18 residues. The CDR3 bases are TGTGCCACCAGTGAAGCCGGGACTAGCGGGGGGGTCACAGATACGCAGTATTTT. This sequence encodes CATSEAGTSGGVTDTQYF.

The J gene is TRBJ2-3, the V gene TRBV18; tentatively, D is TRBD2 (6 bases). The germline V and J ends were trimmed by 5 bases and 6 bases, with 18 bases remaining between them. The CDR3 is 15 residues long. Germline V CDR1 and CDR2: KGHSH, LQKENI. CDR3 DNA: TGTGCCAGCTCAGCAGCAGCCGGGGGTGCGGATACGCAGTATTTT. It encodes CASSAAAGGADTQYF.

The chain carries TRBV19 and TRBJ1-4; D uncertain. CDR1 is LNHDA, CDR2 SQIVND, per germline (reference sequence). The CDR3 is 16 residues long. V lost 0 bases to trimming and J lost 7 bases, with 15 bases between them. The CDR3 bases are TGTGCCAGTAGTATAGATGGAACGGGGTTAGTTGAAAAACTGTTTTTT. Its protein is CASSIDGTGLVEKLFF.

This clone came up a few times. The V call is TRBV30, the J call TRBJ1-1, with D tentatively TRBD1 (6 bases). This CDR3 contains 15 residues. Germline V gives CDR1 GTSNPN, CDR2 SVGIG (reference sequence). V lost 6 bases and J lost 1, with 18 bases in between. In DNA form, the CDR3 reads TGTGCCTGCCCTCGCTGGGGGGGCCCGAACACTGAAGCTTTCTTT. This translates into CACPRWGGPNTEAFF.

This chain uses TRBV24-1 with TRBJ1-2; D is perhaps TRBD1 (6 bases). Trimming stripped 3 bases from V and 10 bases from J, with 14 bases between. Germline V gene lookup returns CDR1 KGHDR and CDR2 SFDVKD. The CDR3 has 13 amino acids. CDR3 sequence (DNA): TGTGCCACCAGTGATCCCTCGGGACATGTCTACACCTTC. It codes for CATSDPSGHVYTF.

This chain uses TRBV14 with TRBJ1-2; maybe TRBD1 (5 bases). The CDR3 length is 13 residues. V was shortened by 2 bases and J by 4 bases, with 8 bases between the two germline ends. Germline V lookup: CDR1 SGHDN, CDR2 FVKESK. CDR3 DNA sequence: TGTGCCAGCAGCCAACGACAGCGCTATGGCTACACCTTC. Amino acids: CASSQRQRYGYTF.

The chain uses TRBV10-2 and TRBJ2-7, with 7 bases aligning to TRBD1. The germline CDR1 and CDR2 sequences are WSHSY and SAAADI. The length of the CDR3 is 15 residues. Unmatched junction bases numbered 5, after V lost 1 base and J lost 2 bases. DNA of the CDR3: TGCGCCAGCAGTGAGTTGGGGACAGAGCCCTACGAGCAGTACTTC. Protein: CASSELGTEPYEQYF.

This clone was detected only once. J is TRBJ2-7 and V is TRBV28; D is perhaps TRBD2 (6 bases). With 7 bases removed from V and 1 base from J, the gap between germline ends came to 23 bases. CDR3 length: 17 residues. The germline CDR1 and CDR2 sequences are MDHEN and SYDVKM. CDR3 region: CASIPAGGAGNSYEQYF. The CDR3 bases are TGTGCCAGCATCCCGGCCGGGGGAGCCGGAAATTCCTACGAGCAGTACTTC.

The chain couples TRBV7-2 to TRBJ1-2; 7 bases fit TRBD1. V lost 4 bases and J lost 6; bases outside the gene matches: 14. The CDR3 spans 16 residues. Looked up from germline, CDR1 is SGHTA and CDR2 is FQGNSA. CDR3 protein: CASSSVATGAIHGYTF. CDR3 nucleotides: TGTGCCAGCAGCTCGGTAGCCACAGGGGCGATCCATGGCTACACCTTC.